This entry is about one TCR beta chain. The antigen is undetermined. The sample belongs to a study of CD8 T cells in Susac syndrome. There are 13 residues in the CDR3. Between the trimmed V and J ends, which lost 7 bases and 6 bases, there was a span of 16 bases. Whole-study findings and limits: Total CD8+ repertoires held around 16 Susac-specific public clones, while CD8+ TEMRA repertoires held a few. Maximal CD8+ clonal expansion in Susac was observed within TEMRA cells and among active patients.

When the RNA was reverse transcribed, random hexamers were used with an input of 0.5 to 1 ug. One entry per CDR3 protein results from TCRdb running MiXCR on the immunoSEQ multiplex PCR reads. The repertoire includes fewer than 140,000 distinct CDR3 sequences, roughly 94% of them detected once, and around 0.41% sits in the top ten. Sequencing of TCR beta was carried out in blood CD8+ and CD4+ T cells. The chain links TRBV12-3 or TRBV12-4 to TRBJ2-7, with D possibly being TRBD2 (5 bases). The material sequenced was CD8+ T cells from PBMCs. The receptor was derived from a human donor with Susac syndrome. The CDR3 bases are TGTGCCAGCACCCTCGGAGGTAGTGGCGAGCAGTACTTC. Protein: CASTLGGSGEQYF.